Below are 23 T cell receptor beta chains sequenced from a single sample in a study of T-cell memory formation after mild COVID-19. MiXCR, run by TCRdb on the 5' RACE reads, gives a single entry per CDR3 protein. The data show about 55,000 distinct CDR3 sequences, with 25% to 35% seen just once and around 46% held by the top ten. The sample consisted of PBMCs or a T cell subset sorted from them (not recorded which). Receptor source: a man between 18 and 29 years old who had mild COVID-19 (a few samples of this study predate the infection). Cell type and time point are not known.

As for this clonotype: The germline gene is not matched at one end of the junction; a read error may be the cause. The chain recombines TRBV4-3 with TRBJ2-1, with TRBD2 matching 15 bases. Germline V gene lookup returns CDR1 LGHNA and CDR2 YSLEER. The CDR3 has 15 amino acids. CDR3 sequence (DNA): TGCGCCAGCCGCCAGGGACTAGCGGGGGGTAATGAGCAGTTCTTC. This gives the protein CASRQGLAGGNEQFF.

This clonotype was detected a few times. V gene TRBV2 combines with J gene TRBJ2-1; D uncertain. Trimming stripped 6 bases from V and 7 bases from J, with 4 bases between. CDR1 and CDR2 (germline): SNHLY, FYNNEI. The CDR3 has 10 residues. CDR3 amino acids: CASRENEQFF. CDR3 coding DNA: TGTGCCAGCAGGGAGAATGAGCAGTTCTTC.

The count of this clonotype is one. One junction end does not reproduce the germline sequence, and a read error may be involved. The chain links TRBV20-1 to TRBJ1-1; D gene unclear. The V gene's germline CDR1 is DFQATT and CDR2 SNEGSKA (reference sequence). The CDR3 has 11 residues. The CDR3 sequence: CSARQHTEAFF. Written as DNA, the CDR3 is TGCAGCGCTAGGCAGCACACTGAAGCTTTCTTT.

This clonotype showed up just a few times. V gene TRBV7-8 combines with J gene TRBJ2-2; D might be TRBD1 (6 bases). Per the germline V gene, CDR1 is SGHVS and CDR2 is FQNEAQ. Deletions cut 6 bases from V and 4 bases from J, with 12 bases between. The CDR3 runs to 14 residues. Here the CDR3 DNA reads TGTGCCAGCAGTAGGGACAACCCCACCGGGGAGCTGTTTTTT. Amino acids: CASSRDNPTGELFF.

The chain combines TRBV6-2 or TRBV6-3 with TRBJ2-5, with 11 bases matching TRBD1. The germline V gene encodes CDR1 MNHEY and CDR2 SVGEGT. V trimming: 11 bases; J trimming: 2 bases; junction bases outside the gene matches: 4. The CDR3 is 13 residues long. The CDR3 is CAAGTGGQETQYF. The CDR3 DNA is TGTGCCGCCGGGACAGGGGGTCAAGAGACCCAGTACTTC.

Worth noting for this clonotype: Relative to the germline gene, one junction end is altered; a read error may explain this. The J gene is TRBJ2-1, the V gene TRBV2; D is unclear. Germline assignment: CDR1 SNHLY and CDR2 FYNNEI. The CDR3 length is 13 residues. For the CDR3, the DNA is TGTGCCAGCAGTGTCCAGAGAACCAATGTGCAGTTCTTC. Encoded protein: CASSVQRTNVQFF.

The rearrangement uses TRBV12-3 or TRBV12-4 and TRBJ1-3; 11 bases match TRBD1. Unmatched junction bases numbered 10, after V lost 5 bases and J lost 4 bases. There are 17 residues in the CDR3. The CDR3 DNA reads TGTGCCAGCAGTCATGGGACAGGGGGAACCTTGGGAAACACCATATATTTT. It yields the protein CASSHGTGGTLGNTIYF.

The rearrangement uses TRBV7-9 and TRBJ1-5, with unresolved D. This CDR3 region has 15 residues. CDR1 and CDR2 (germline): SEHNR, FQNEAQ (reference sequence). V was trimmed by 3 bases and J by 0 bases, leaving 9 bases between them. The CDR3 sequence: CASSLAGYSNQPQHF. In nucleotides, the CDR3 is TGTGCCAGCAGCTTGGCAGGTTATAGCAATCAGCCCCAGCATTTT.

This clonotype counts as medium-sized. J is TRBJ2-7 and V is TRBV5-6; tentatively, D is TRBD1 or TRBD2 (5 bases each). The CDR3 consists of 14 residues. Germline V gene lookup returns CDR1 SGHDT and CDR2 YYEEEE. Trimming took off 4 bases at V and 2 bases at J, with 13 bases between the two ends. In DNA, the CDR3 is TGTGCCAGCAGCGTTGGGGACGGACCCTACGAGCAGTACTTC. This sequence encodes CASSVGDGPYEQYF.

This chain connects TRBV9 to TRBJ2-7, with 8 bases fitting TRBD1. V gave up 4 bases and J gave up 3 bases; unmatched junction bases: 9. Per the germline V gene, CDR1 is SGDLS and CDR2 is YYNGEE. The CDR3 runs to 15 residues. CDR3 region: CASSLDLDRDYEQYV. The CDR3 DNA reads as TGTGCCAGCAGCCTAGACCTGGACAGGGACTACGAGCAGTACGTC.

V is TRBV6-6 and J is TRBJ1-5, with 9 bases aligning to TRBD1. The germline V gene encodes CDR1 MNHNY and CDR2 SVGAGI (reference sequence). The CDR3 covers 16 residues. The V and J ends lost 6 bases and 1 base, in that order; junction bases with no gene match: 7. CDR3 sequence: CASSLVGTGSNQPQHF. The CDR3 DNA sequence: TGTGCCAGCAGCTTGGTCGGGACAGGGAGCAATCAGCCCCAGCATTTT.

This sequence joins TRBV20-1 and TRBJ2-2; D is unclear. Germline CDR1 is DFQATT and CDR2 is SNEGSKA (reference sequence). The length of the CDR3 is 15 residues. The V end lost 3 bases, the J end lost 1 base, and 12 bases lay between the germline ends. In DNA, the CDR3 is TGCAGTGCTAGGATTGGGCAGTTGAACACCGGGGAGCTGTTTTTT. Protein product: CSARIGQLNTGELFF.

The genes are TRBV6-6 and TRBJ1-5; D is uncertain. Between the trimmed V and J ends, which lost 0 bases and 0 bases, there was a span of 6 bases. Germline assignment: CDR1 MNHNY and CDR2 SVGAGI (reference sequence). This CDR3 is 15 amino acids long. In DNA form, the CDR3 reads TGTGCCAGCAGTTACTCAGATTATAGCAATCAGCCCCAGCATTTT. It translates to CASSYSDYSNQPQHF.

Only a few counts were recorded for this clonotype. CDR3 sequence: CASSQDSTPFYEQYF. CDR3 sequence (DNA): TGCGCCAGCAGCCAAGATTCTACCCCCTTTTACGAGCAGTACTTC. The rearrangement links TRBV4-3 to TRBJ2-7, with D unclear. V was shortened by 0 bases and J by 4 bases, with 13 bases between the two germline ends. Germline V CDR1 and CDR2: LGHNA, YSLEER. The CDR3 spans 15 residues.

The genes are TRBV5-6 and TRBJ2-7; D ambiguous. V was trimmed by 3 bases and J by 2 bases, leaving 0 bases between them. The CDR3 has 10 residues. CDR1 is SGHDT and CDR2 is YYEEEE in the germline V gene. This chain's CDR3 is CASSSYEQYF. The CDR3 bases are TGTGCCAGCAGCTCCTACGAGCAGTACTTC. The variable domain in full, with the rest retrieved from reference TRBV5-6 and TRBJ2-7, is DAGVTQSPTHLIKTRGQQVTLRCSPKSGHDTVSWYQQALGQGPQFIFQYYEEEERQRGNFPDRFSGHQFPNYSSELNVNALLLGDSALYLCASSSYEQYFGPGTRLTVT.

V gene TRBV18 combines with J gene TRBJ2-3, with D uncertain. V shed 0 bases and J shed 4 bases, with 2 bases lying between them. Germline CDR1 and CDR2: KGHSH and LQKENI. The CDR3 has 12 residues. The CDR3 sequence is CASSPPSDTQYF. In DNA, the CDR3 is TGTGCCAGCTCACCACCGTCAGATACGCAGTATTTT.

This clonotype was recorded a few times. The CDR3 nucleotides are TGTGCCAGTAAAGGGACGGAGAACACTGAAGCTTTCTTT. Translation gives CASKGTENTEAFF. This chain links TRBV19 with TRBJ1-1; D is possibly TRBD1 (5 bases). V dropped 7 bases and J dropped 1 base, with 10 bases sitting between them. This CDR3 is 13 amino acids long. Looked up from germline, CDR1 is LNHDA and CDR2 is SQIVND (reference sequence). The variable domain in full, with the rest retrieved from reference TRBV19 and TRBJ1-1, is DGGITQSPKYLFRKEGQNVTLSCEQNLNHDAMYWYRQDPGQGLRLIYYSQIVNDFQKGDIAEGYSVSREKKESFPLTVTSAQKNPTAFYLCASKGTENTEAFFGQGTRLTVV.

This clonotype has at least ten counts. This chain uses TRBV2 with TRBJ2-2, with TRBD2 matching 8 bases. The CDR3 is made up of 15 amino acids. With V trimmed by 6 bases and J by 2 bases, 5 bases remained unmatched. Germline lookup yields CDR1 SNHLY and CDR2 FYNNEI. CDR3 region: CASSPTSGNTGELFF. DNA for the CDR3: TGTGCCAGCAGCCCAACTAGCGGCAACACCGGGGAGCTGTTTTTT.

This clonotype has a handful of counts. The chain combines TRBV12-3 or TRBV12-4 with TRBJ2-5, with 8 bases aligning to TRBD1. Trimming at V came to 7 bases and at J to 1 base, leaving 2 bases not matched to a gene. The CDR3 has 13 residues. The CDR3 DNA reads TGTGCCAGCACCGACAGGGGCCAAGAGACCCAGTACTTC. This gives the protein CASTDRGQETQYF.

This clonotype was detected a few times. The chain uses TRBV6-5 and TRBJ2-1; 11 bases line up with TRBD2. CDR1 and CDR2 (germline): MNHEY, SVGAGI. J gave up 1 base and V 0 bases, and 5 bases lay outside the gene matches. This CDR3 region has 18 residues. CDR3 sequence reads: CASSYSSGGAESYNEQFF. The CDR3 region has the DNA TGTGCCAGCAGTTACTCTAGCGGGGGGGCCGAGTCCTACAATGAGCAGTTCTTC.

This clonotype has more than one count but fewer than ten. The V gene is TRBV9, the J gene TRBJ2-5, with D perhaps assigned TRBD1 or TRBD2 (5 bases each). V lost 2 bases to trimming and J lost 7 bases, with 12 bases between them. Germline V gene lookup returns CDR1 SGDLS and CDR2 YYNGEE. The CDR3 totals 13 residues. The CDR3 is CASSVLRGGTQYF. The CDR3 DNA is TGTGCCAGCAGCGTGTTACGGGGCGGGACCCAGTACTTC.

This chain links TRBV15 with TRBJ1-1; 7 bases map to TRBD1. J was trimmed by 1 base and V by 1 base; bases with no gene match: 6. Germline CDR1 and CDR2: LNHNV and YYDKDF (reference sequence). The CDR3 is 16 residues long. CDR3 loop: CATSRGRGRPNTEAFF. The CDR3 region has the DNA TGTGCCACCAGCAGAGGTAGGGGGCGGCCGAACACTGAAGCTTTCTTT.

The V call is TRBV20-1, the J call TRBJ2-7, with 11 positions matching TRBD2. CDR1 is DFQATT and CDR2 is SNEGSKA in the germline V gene (reference sequence). The CDR3 length is 17 residues. The ends lost 3 bases at V and 5 bases at J; junction bases unmatched: 15. The CDR3 coding sequence is TGCAGTGCTAGCGAACCACCCCTAGCGGGGGGTCACCACGAGCAGTACTTC. This translates into CSASEPPLAGGHHEQYF.